The clone carrying this T cell receptor beta chain was counted between two and nine times. What it recognizes is unknown. These data originate in a study of T-cell memory formation after mild COVID-19. Overall study context: Across donors, TCR clusters were largely donor specific. Whole-study results and caveats: Within pre-infection memory, some responding clones were found, suggesting cross-reactive memory joined. Day 15 to 85 contractors were CD4/CD8 balanced; later expanders leaned CD4+.

Constant-segment primers served in 5'RACE that generated TCR alpha and TCR beta cDNA libraries bearing sample barcodes and UMIs. TCRdb reanalysed the 5' RACE reads using MiXCR and keeps one entry per CDR3 protein. The sample holds tens of thousands of distinct CDR3 sequences, about 13% seen once. The CDR3 covers 16 residues. Germline values: CDR1 SGHTA, CDR2 FQGNSA. V lost 2 bases, J lost 4 bases, and 17 bases lay in between. The origin of this receptor is an adult woman who had mild COVID-19 (a few samples of this study predate the infection). Cell type and time point are not known. The material sequenced was PBMCs or a T cell subset sorted from them (not recorded which). The chain combines TRBV7-2 with TRBJ1-2, with D maybe TRBD1 (6 bases). As DNA, the CDR3 is TGTGCCAGCAGCTTAAATTCGGGGGGCGCTTCCTATGGCTACACCTTC. This sequence encodes CASSLNSGGASYGYTF.